Below, 19 T cell receptor beta chains from the same sample are listed, as sequenced in a study of human T cells and chemical hapten exposure. TCRdb independently ran MiXCR on the RACE reads; one entry per CDR3 protein. Of 350,000 or so distinct CDR3 sequences in the sample, 5.5% to 8% are singletons; the top ten hold 8.4%. Noted time point: patch test 1, 2 weeks after DPC sensitization. Described treatment: therapeutic diphenylcyclopropenone sensitization with weekly scalp DPC. Source: whole blood, taken in connection with sensitization to the hapten diphenylcyclopropenone (DPC). These receptors came from a woman aged 18-35 years with alopecia areata. Some clones in this sample may be carry-over from other donors' samples.

The V call is TRBV12-3 or TRBV12-4, the J call TRBJ1-6, with D hard to call. Trimming took off 0 bases at V and 8 bases at J, with 5 bases between the two ends. The CDR3 length is 13 residues. The CDR3, as DNA: TGTGCCAGCAGTTTAGCTTCCGATTCACCCCTCCACTTT. Amino acids: CASSLASDSPLHF.

This clonotype was detected ten times or more. V gene TRBV7-2 combines with J gene TRBJ2-3, with 8 bases lining up with TRBD2. V was clipped by 3 bases and J by 1 base; unmatched bases: 12. Germline loops: CDR1 SGHTA, CDR2 FQGNSA. This CDR3 spans 18 amino acids. CDR3 nucleotide sequence: TGTGCCAGCAGCTTCCCACGGGCGGGGGGTCAAGGCACAGATACGCAGTATTTT. Its translation is CASSFPRAGGQGTDTQYF.

This clonotype was recorded at least ten times. The chain employs TRBV12-3 or TRBV12-4 and TRBJ2-3; the match to TRBD1 covers 8 bases. The V gene end was trimmed by 8 bases and the J gene end by 2 bases; junction bases not matched to a gene: 12. The CDR3 extends over 16 amino acids. DNA for the CDR3: TGTGCCAGCGTCAGGAGGGCGGACAGGGACACAGATACGCAGTATTTT. Translation: CASVRRADRDTDTQYF.

This clonotype was counted ten times or more. The chain carries TRBV12-3 or TRBV12-4 and TRBJ2-7; D may be TRBD1 (6 bases). With 6 bases removed from V and 8 bases from J, the gap between germline ends came to 17 bases. The CDR3 covers 13 residues. This CDR3 is CASSTNWGPQQYF. CDR3 DNA sequence: TGTGCCAGCAGCACAAACTGGGGGCCACAGCAGTACTTC.

This chain joins TRBV20-1 and TRBJ2-7; 7 positions agree with TRBD1. From germline, CDR1 is DFQATT and CDR2 SNEGSKA (reference sequence). The CDR3 covers 16 residues. V shed 0 bases, J shed 1 base, and the junction held 9 bases outside the gene matches. CDR3 residues: CSARDIRGLSSYEQYF. The DNA of the CDR3 is TGCAGTGCTAGAGATATTAGGGGGCTAAGTTCCTACGAGCAGTACTTC.

This clonotype has ten or more counts. The rearrangement links TRBV6-6 to TRBJ1-1; 8 nucleotides align to TRBD1. Trimming at V came to 10 bases and at J to 4 bases, leaving 14 bases not matched to a gene. The CDR3 has 15 amino acids. The germline CDR1 and CDR2 sequences are MNHNY and SVGAGI (reference sequence). CDR3 region: CATHSTGAVSTEAFF. Written as DNA, the CDR3 is TGTGCCACCCACTCGACAGGGGCGGTGAGCACTGAAGCTTTCTTT.

This clonotype was found a few times. The V call is TRBV11-3, the J call TRBJ2-7, with a tentative D call TRBD1 (6 bases). V lost 2 bases and J 3 bases, leaving 11 bases between the germline ends. The length of the CDR3 is 14 residues. Germline loops: CDR1 SGHNT, CDR2 YENEEA. The CDR3 sequence is CASSLRGGIYEQYF. Here the CDR3 DNA reads TGTGCCAGCAGCTTACGAGGGGGTATCTACGAGCAGTACTTC.

This clonotype has just a few counts. This rearrangement joins TRBV20-1 to TRBJ1-6; a possible D gene is TRBD1 (6 bases). V lost 5 bases and J lost 5, with 10 bases in between. Germline values: CDR1 DFQATT, CDR2 SNEGSKA (reference sequence). The CDR3 totals 13 residues. The CDR3 DNA sequence: TGCAGTGCTCCTCGGACAGATAATTCACCCCTCCACTTT. It translates to CSAPRTDNSPLHF.

This clonotype was observed at least ten times. J is TRBJ1-1 and V is TRBV7-2, with 7 bases lining up with TRBD1. Germline V gene data show CDR1 as SGHTA and CDR2 as FQGNSA. CDR3 length: 14 amino acids. V was pared by 4 bases and J by 4 bases, with 6 bases of the junction left unmatched. In nucleotides, the CDR3 is TGTGCCAGCAGCTACGGAGACAGGGTCACTGAAGCTTTCTTT. It codes for CASSYGDRVTEAFF.

V gene TRBV18 combines with J gene TRBJ2-3; D unresolved. The CDR3 is made up of 13 amino acids. Germline CDR1 and CDR2: KGHSH and LQKENI. Between the trimmed V and J ends, which lost 2 bases and 6 bases, there was a span of 9 bases. CDR3 amino acids: CASSPVQADTQYF. CDR3 nucleotide sequence: TGTGCCAGCTCACCAGTTCAGGCCGATACGCAGTATTTT.

This clonotype was counted ten times or more. The rearrangement links TRBV12-3 or TRBV12-4 to TRBJ2-7; 7 positions agree with TRBD1. The CDR3 consists of 14 residues. The ends lost 6 bases at V and 1 base at J; junction bases unmatched: 6. CDR3 DNA sequence: TGTGCCAGCAGCTCCCGGGACAGATCCTACGAGCAGTACTTC. This sequence encodes CASSSRDRSYEQYF.

This clonotype was picked up many times. This chain joins TRBV2 and TRBJ2-1; maybe TRBD2 (7 bases). There are 17 residues in the CDR3. V was shortened by 8 bases and J by 1 base, with 21 bases between the two germline ends. The V gene's germline CDR1 is SNHLY and CDR2 FYNNEI. The CDR3 region is CASSLRGGGVSYNEQFF. The DNA for the CDR3 is TGTGCCAGCTCCCTCCGGGGCGGGGGCGTTTCCTACAATGAGCAGTTCTTC.

This clonotype showed up many times. The V and J genes are TRBV4-3 and TRBJ2-2; D is unresolved. The CDR3 is made up of 14 amino acids. CDR1 and CDR2 (germline): LGHNA, YSLEER. V lost 0 bases to trimming and J lost 7 bases, with 9 bases between them. DNA of the CDR3: TGCGCCAGCAGCCAAGATAGACGTATCGGGGAGCTGTTTTTT. Protein sequence: CASSQDRRIGELFF.

In its sample, this clonotype was seen many times. The chain links TRBV3-1 to TRBJ2-7; D not certain. CDR1 is LGHDT and CDR2 is YNNKEL in the germline V gene (reference sequence). This CDR3 is 14 amino acids long. V lost 0 bases, J lost 6 bases, and 12 bases lay in between. This CDR3 is CASSQDLVSREQYF. The CDR3 coding sequence is TGTGCCAGCAGCCAAGATTTGGTATCGCGCGAGCAGTACTTC.

This clonotype was detected only a few times. The J gene is TRBJ1-6, the V gene TRBV2; 7 bases match TRBD1. Unmatched junction bases numbered 9, after V lost 5 bases and J lost 11 bases. Germline V lookup: CDR1 SNHLY, CDR2 FYNNEI. The CDR3 extends over 14 amino acids. The CDR3: CASSQTGNATPLHF. For the CDR3, the DNA is TGTGCCAGCAGTCAGACAGGGAACGCGACACCCCTCCACTTT.

The gene calls are TRBV5-1 and TRBJ2-2, with D possibly being TRBD2 (5 bases). Per germline, CDR1 SGHRS and CDR2 YFSETQ. The CDR3 length is 14 residues. The germline V and J ends were trimmed by 3 bases and 5 bases, with 11 bases remaining between them. CDR3 residues: CASSSDAGTGELFF. CDR3 nucleotides: TGCGCCAGCAGCTCGGACGCGGGTACCGGGGAGCTGTTTTTT.

Only a few counts were recorded for this clonotype. The chain couples TRBV9 to TRBJ2-7; tentatively, D is TRBD1 or TRBD2 (6 bases each). The CDR3 extends over 14 amino acids. V lost 0 bases, J lost 6 bases, and 13 bases lay in between. Germline V gene sequence: CDR1 SGDLS, CDR2 YYNGEE. The CDR3 region is CASSVGEGGFEQYF. DNA for the CDR3: TGTGCCAGCAGCGTAGGCGAAGGGGGGTTCGAGCAGTACTTC.

The genes are TRBV15 and TRBJ1-1; TRBD1 might be the D (6 bases). Per germline, CDR1 LNHNV and CDR2 YYDKDF (reference sequence). The V end was cut by 5 bases, the J end by 5 bases, with 12 bases between. The CDR3 extends over 13 amino acids. The CDR3 nucleotides read TGTGCCACCAGCGGGGGGGCGTATACTGAAGCTTTCTTT. This sequence encodes CATSGGAYTEAFF.

In its sample, this clonotype was seen many times. J is TRBJ2-3 and V is TRBV5-1; D perhaps matches TRBD2 (6 bases). Deletions cut 3 bases from V and 0 bases from J, with 20 bases between. Looked up from germline, CDR1 is SGHRS and CDR2 is YFSETQ. The CDR3 is 18 amino acids. Written as DNA, the CDR3 is TGCGCCAGCAGCTCCTGGCAGAGCGGGCTGACTAGCACAGATACGCAGTATTTT. Translation: CASSSWQSGLTSTDTQYF.